This TCR beta chain was recorded in a study of Graves' ophthalmopathy and Graves' hyperthyroidism. Study-wide points: As the model predicted ophthalmopathy progression, it achieved a sensitivity of about 71% and a specificity of 72% to 80%. Sensitivity reached 85% to 90% and specificity about 80% for a 13-signature model separating ophthalmopathy from stable hyperthyroidism.

There are 15 residues in the CDR3. Germline CDR1 reads KGHSH; CDR2 reads LQKENI. The J segment lost 3 bases and the V segment lost 3 bases, leaving 6 bases of the junction unmatched. RNA served as the template for amplifying TCR beta CDR3 regions. RT-PCR with HTBI primers came first, then second-round multiplex PCR. TCRdb processed the multiplex PCR reads anew with MiXCR; each CDR3 protein has one entry. This sample carries 400,000 to 450,000 distinct CDR3 sequences, roughly 21% of them seen once, and the ten largest clones take roughly 3%. Included hyperthyroidism patients were aged 18 to 65 and newly diagnosed (under 2 months' duration). PBMCs stemmed from over 8.5 ml of fresh peripheral blood. The table lists this clonotype with many counts. Its specificity is not known.

The sequenced sample consisted of peripheral blood. This receptor was obtained from a young woman with stable Graves' hyperthyroidism. The chain employs TRBV18 and TRBJ2-5, with TRBD1 matching over 8 bases. The chain's CDR3 is CASSPRDRPKETQYF. CDR3 sequence (DNA): TGTGCCAGCTCACCCCGGGACAGGCCCAAAGAGACCCAGTACTTC.